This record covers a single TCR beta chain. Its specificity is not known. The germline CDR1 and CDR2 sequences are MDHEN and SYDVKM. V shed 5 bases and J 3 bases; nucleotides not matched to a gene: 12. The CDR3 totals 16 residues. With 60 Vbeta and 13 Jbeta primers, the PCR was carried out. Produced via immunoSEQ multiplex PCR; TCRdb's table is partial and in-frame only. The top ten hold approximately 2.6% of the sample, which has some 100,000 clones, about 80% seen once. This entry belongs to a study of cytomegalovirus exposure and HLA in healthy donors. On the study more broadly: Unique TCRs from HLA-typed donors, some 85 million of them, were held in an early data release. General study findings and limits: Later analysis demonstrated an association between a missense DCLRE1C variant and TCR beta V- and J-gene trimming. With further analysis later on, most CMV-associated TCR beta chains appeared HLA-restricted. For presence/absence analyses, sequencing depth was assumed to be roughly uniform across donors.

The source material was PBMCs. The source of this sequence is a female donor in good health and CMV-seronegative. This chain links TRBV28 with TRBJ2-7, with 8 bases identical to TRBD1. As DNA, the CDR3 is TGTGCCAGCAGTGACCCCTGGACAGGGCGAAGCTACGAGCAGTACTTC. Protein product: CASSDPWTGRSYEQYF.